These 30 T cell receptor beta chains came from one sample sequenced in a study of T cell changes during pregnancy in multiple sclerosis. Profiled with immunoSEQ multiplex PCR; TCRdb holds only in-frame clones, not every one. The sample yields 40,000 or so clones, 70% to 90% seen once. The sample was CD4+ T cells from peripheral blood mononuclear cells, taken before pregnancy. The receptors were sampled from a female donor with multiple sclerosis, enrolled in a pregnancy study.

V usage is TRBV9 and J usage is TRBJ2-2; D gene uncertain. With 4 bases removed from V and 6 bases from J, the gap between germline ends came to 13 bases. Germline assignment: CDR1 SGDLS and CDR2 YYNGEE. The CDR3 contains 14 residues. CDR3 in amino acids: CASSSTVLAGELFF. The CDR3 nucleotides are TGTGCCAGCAGCTCCACAGTGCTCGCCGGGGAGCTGTTTTTT.

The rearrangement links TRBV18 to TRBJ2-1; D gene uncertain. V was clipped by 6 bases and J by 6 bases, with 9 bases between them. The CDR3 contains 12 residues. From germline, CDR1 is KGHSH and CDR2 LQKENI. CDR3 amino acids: CASSLLINEQFF. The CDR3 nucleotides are TGTGCCAGCTCTCTACTGATCAATGAGCAGTTCTTC.

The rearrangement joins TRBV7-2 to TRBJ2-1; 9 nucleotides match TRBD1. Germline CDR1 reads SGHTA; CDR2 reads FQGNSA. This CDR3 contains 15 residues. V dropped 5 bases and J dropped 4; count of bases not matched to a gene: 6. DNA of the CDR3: TGTGCCAGCAGCCCCGCAGGGACAGGGTACAATGAGCAGTTCTTC. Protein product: CASSPAGTGYNEQFF.

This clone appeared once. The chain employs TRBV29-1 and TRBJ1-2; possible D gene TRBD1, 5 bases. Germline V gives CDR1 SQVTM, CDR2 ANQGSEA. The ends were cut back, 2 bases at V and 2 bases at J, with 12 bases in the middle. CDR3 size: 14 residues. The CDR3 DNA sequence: TGCAGCGTTGAAAACCTCGGGGGGAACTATGGCTACACCTTC. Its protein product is CSVENLGGNYGYTF.

The DNA of the CDR3 is TGTGCCAGCAGTGAAGGGACACGCAATGAAAAACTGTTTTTT. The encoded protein is CASSEGTRNEKLFF. V gene TRBV2 combines with J gene TRBJ1-4, with a tentative D call TRBD1 (5 bases). The germline V gene encodes CDR1 SNHLY and CDR2 FYNNEI. This CDR3 region has 14 residues. V lost 1 base, J lost 5 bases, and 8 bases lay in between. The full variable domain, in which reference TRBV2 and TRBJ1-4 provide the parts outside the CDR3, is EPEVTQTPSHQVTQMGQEVILRCVPISNHLYFYWYRQILGQKVEFLVSFYNNEISEKSEIFDDQFSVERPDGSNFTLKIRSTKLEDSAMYFCASSEGTRNEKLFFGSGTQLSVL.

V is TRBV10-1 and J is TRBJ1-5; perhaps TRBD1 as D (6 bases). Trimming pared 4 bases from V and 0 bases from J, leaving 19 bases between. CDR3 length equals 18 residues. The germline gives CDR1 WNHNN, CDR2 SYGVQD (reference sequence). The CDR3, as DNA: TGCGCCAGCAGTGCCCGTCGAGAGGGGGAGAATAGCAATCAGCCCCAGCATTTT. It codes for CASSARREGENSNQPQHF.

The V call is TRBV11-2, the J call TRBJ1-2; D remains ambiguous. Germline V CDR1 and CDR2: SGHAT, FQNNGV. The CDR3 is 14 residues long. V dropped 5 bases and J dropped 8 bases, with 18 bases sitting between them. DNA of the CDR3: TGTGCCAGCAGCCACGCGGGGTATCGAGAGGGCTACACCTTC. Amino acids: CASSHAGYREGYTF.

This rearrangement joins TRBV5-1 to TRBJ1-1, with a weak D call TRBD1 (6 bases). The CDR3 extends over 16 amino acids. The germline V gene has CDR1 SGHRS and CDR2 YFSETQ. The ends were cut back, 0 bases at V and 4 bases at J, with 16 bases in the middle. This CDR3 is CASSLAAGALGTEAFF. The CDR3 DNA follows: TGCGCCAGCAGCTTGGCGGCGGGGGCTCTGGGCACTGAAGCTTTCTTT.

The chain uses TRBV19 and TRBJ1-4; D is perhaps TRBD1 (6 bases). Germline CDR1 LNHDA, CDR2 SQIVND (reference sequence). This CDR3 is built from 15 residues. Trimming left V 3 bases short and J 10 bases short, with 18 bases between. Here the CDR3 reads CASSIRSGFRGKLFF. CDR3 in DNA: TGTGCCAGTAGTATTAGGTCCGGCTTCAGGGGAAAACTGTTTTTT.

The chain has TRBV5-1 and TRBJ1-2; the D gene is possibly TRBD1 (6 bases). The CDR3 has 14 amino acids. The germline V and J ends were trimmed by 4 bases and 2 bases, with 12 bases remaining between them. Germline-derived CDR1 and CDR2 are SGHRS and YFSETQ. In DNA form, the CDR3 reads TGCGCCAGCAGCCGATGGACAGAGAACTATGGCTACACCTTC. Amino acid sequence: CASSRWTENYGYTF.

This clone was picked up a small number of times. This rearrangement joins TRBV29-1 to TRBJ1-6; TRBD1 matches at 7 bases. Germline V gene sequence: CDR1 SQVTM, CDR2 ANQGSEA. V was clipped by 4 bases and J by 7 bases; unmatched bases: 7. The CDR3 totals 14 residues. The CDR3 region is CSVGETGPNSPLHF. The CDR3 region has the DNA TGCAGCGTTGGGGAGACAGGGCCAAATTCACCCCTCCACTTT.

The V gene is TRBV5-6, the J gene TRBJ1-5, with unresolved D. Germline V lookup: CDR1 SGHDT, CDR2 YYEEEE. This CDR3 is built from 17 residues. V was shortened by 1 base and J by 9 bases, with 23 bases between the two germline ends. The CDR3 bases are TGTGCCAGCAGCTTGCGCCGGGCCCGGGGATTACCGGGGCCCCAGCATTTT. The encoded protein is CASSLRRARGLPGPQHF.

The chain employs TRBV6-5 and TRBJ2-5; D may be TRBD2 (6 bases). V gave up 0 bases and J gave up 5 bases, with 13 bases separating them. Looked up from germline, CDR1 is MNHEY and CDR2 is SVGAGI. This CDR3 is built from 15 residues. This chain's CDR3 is CASSYSITAGETQYF. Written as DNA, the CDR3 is TGTGCCAGCAGTTACTCGATAACGGCGGGGGAGACCCAGTACTTC.

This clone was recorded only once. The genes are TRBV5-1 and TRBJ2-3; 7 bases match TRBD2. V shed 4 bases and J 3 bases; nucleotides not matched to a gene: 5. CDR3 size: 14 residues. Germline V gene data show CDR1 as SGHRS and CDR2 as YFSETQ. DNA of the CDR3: TGCGCCAGCAGCCCTAGCGGTCGGACAGATACGCAGTATTTT. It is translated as CASSPSGRTDTQYF.

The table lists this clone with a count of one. The CDR3 sequence is CSVAGLAKGPDTQYF. The CDR3 region has the DNA TGCAGCGTTGCGGGACTAGCTAAGGGACCCGATACGCAGTATTTT. V is TRBV29-1 and J is TRBJ2-3, with 9 positions matching TRBD2. The CDR3 loop spans 15 amino acids. The V segment lost 4 bases and the J segment 6 bases; nucleotides outside the gene matches: 11. Germline lookup yields CDR1 SQVTM and CDR2 ANQGSEA.

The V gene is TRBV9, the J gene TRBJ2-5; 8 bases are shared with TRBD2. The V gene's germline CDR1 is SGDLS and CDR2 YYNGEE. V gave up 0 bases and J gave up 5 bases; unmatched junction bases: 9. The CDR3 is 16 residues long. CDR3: CASSVDLSGGLETQYF. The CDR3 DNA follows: TGTGCCAGCAGCGTAGATTTGTCGGGGGGGCTCGAGACCCAGTACTTC.

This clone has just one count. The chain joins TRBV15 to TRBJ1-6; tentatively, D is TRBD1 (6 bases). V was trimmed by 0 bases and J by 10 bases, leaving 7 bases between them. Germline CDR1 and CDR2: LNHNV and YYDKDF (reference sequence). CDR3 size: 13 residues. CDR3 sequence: CATSRERGSPLHF. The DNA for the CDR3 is TGTGCCACCAGCAGAGAAAGGGGGTCACCCCTCCACTTT.

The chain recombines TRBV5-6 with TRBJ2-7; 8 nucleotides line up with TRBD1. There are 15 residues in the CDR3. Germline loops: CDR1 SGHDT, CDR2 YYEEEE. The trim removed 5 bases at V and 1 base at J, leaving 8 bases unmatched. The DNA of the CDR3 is TGTGCCAGCAGAACCTATGGACAGGGTTCCTACGAGCAGTACTTC. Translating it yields CASRTYGQGSYEQYF.

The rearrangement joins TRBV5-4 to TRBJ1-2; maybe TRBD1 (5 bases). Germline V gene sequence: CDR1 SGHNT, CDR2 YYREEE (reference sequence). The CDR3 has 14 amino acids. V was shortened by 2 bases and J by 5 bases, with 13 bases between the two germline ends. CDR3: CASSFSGRVYGYTF. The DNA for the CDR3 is TGTGCCAGCAGCTTCTCAGGCAGGGTTTATGGCTACACCTTC. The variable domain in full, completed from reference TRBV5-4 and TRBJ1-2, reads ETGVTQSPTHLIKTRGQQVTLRCSSQSGHNTVSWYQQALGQGPQFIFQYYREEENGRGNFPPRFSGLQFPNYSSELNVNALELDDSALYLCASSFSGRVYGYTFGSGTRLTVV.

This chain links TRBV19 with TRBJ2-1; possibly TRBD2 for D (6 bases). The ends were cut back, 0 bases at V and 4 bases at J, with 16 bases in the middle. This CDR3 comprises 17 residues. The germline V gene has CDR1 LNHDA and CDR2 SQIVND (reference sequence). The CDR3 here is CASSIDGASAGYNEQFF. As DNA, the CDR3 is TGTGCCAGTAGTATAGATGGGGCTAGCGCGGGTTACAATGAGCAGTTCTTC. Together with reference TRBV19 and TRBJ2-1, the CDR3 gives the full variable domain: DGGITQSPKYLFRKEGQNVTLSCEQNLNHDAMYWYRQDPGQGLRLIYYSQIVNDFQKGDIAEGYSVSREKKESFPLTVTSAQKNPTAFYLCASSIDGASAGYNEQFFGPGTRLTVL.

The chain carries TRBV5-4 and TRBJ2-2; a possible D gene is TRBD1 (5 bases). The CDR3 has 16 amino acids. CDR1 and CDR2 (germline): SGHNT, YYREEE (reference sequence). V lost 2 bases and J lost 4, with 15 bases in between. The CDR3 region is CASSLILSQGTGELFF. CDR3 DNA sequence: TGTGCCAGCAGCTTAATCCTCAGCCAGGGCACCGGGGAGCTGTTTTTT.

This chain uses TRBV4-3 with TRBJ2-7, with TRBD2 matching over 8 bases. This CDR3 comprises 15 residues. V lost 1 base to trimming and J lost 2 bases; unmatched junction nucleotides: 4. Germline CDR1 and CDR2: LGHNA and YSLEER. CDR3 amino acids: CASSQGISGTYEQYF. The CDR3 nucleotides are TGCGCCAGCAGCCAAGGTATTAGCGGGACCTACGAGCAGTACTTC.

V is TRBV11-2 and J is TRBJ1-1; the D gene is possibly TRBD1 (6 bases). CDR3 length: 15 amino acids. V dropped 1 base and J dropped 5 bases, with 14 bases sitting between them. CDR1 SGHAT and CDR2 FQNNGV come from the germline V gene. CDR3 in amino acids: CASSLARGRETEAFF. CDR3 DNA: TGTGCCAGCAGCTTAGCCAGGGGTAGAGAAACTGAAGCTTTCTTT.

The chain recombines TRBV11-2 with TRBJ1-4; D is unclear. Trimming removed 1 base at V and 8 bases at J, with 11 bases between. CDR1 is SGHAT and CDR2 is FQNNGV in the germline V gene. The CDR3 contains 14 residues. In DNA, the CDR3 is TGTGCCAGCAGCTTAGTTCCGGGTTGGGAAAAACTGTTTTTT. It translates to CASSLVPGWEKLFF.

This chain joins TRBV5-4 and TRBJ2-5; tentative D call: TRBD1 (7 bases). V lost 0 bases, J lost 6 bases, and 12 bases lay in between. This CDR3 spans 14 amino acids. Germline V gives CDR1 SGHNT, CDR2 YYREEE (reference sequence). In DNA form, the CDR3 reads TGTGCCAGCAGCTTGGAGGGGGCGGGGAAGACCCAGTACTTC. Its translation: CASSLEGAGKTQYF.

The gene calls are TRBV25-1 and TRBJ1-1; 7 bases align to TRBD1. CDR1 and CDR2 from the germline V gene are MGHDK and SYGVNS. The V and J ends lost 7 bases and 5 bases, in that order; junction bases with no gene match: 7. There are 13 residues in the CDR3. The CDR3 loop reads CASTRTGGTEAFF. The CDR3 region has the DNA TGTGCCAGCACTCGGACAGGTGGGACTGAAGCTTTCTTT.

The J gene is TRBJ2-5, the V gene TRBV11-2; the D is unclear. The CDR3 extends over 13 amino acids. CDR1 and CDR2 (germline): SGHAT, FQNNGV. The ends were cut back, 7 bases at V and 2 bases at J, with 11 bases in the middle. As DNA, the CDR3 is TGTGCCAGCACCTCCCGTGCGCAAGAGACCCAGTACTTC. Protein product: CASTSRAQETQYF.

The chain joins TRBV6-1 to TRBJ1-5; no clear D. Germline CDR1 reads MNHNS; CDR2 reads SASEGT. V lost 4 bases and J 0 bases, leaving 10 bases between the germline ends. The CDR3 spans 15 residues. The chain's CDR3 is CASSGRVPSNQPQHF. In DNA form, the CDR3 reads TGTGCCAGCAGTGGACGGGTGCCTAGCAATCAGCCCCAGCATTTT.

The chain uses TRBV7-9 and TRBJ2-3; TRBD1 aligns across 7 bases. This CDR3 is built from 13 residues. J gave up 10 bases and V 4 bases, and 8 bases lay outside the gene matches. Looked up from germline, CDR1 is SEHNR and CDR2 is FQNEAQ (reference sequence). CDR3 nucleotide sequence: TGTGCCAGCAGCTCCCGACAGGGTAACGCGCAGTATTTT. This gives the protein CASSSRQGNAQYF.

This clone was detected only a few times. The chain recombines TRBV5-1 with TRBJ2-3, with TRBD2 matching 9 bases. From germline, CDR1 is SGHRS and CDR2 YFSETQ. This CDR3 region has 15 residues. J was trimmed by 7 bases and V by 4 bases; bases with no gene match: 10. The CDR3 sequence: CASSLGTSTAYTQYF. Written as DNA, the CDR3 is TGCGCCAGCAGCCTTGGGACTAGCACAGCTTATACGCAGTATTTT.